The 14 T cell receptor beta chains below come from one sample, sequenced in a study of shared clonotypes between healthy human individuals. The method was immunoSEQ multiplex PCR; TCRdb's version includes in-frame clones alone and lacks a portion of them. The sample has roughly 86,000 clones, roughly three quarters seen once. Material: memory CD8+ T cells sorted from blood. Subset meaning: CD45RO+ cells pooled with CCR7-negative TemRA cells. These receptors all stem from a man aged 25-45 years in good health.

The rearrangement joins TRBV18 to TRBJ2-7; tentatively, D is TRBD2 (6 bases). Germline V gives CDR1 KGHSH, CDR2 LQKENI. The CDR3 totals 14 residues. V gave up 4 bases and J gave up 1 base, with 11 bases separating them. CDR3 bases: TGTGCCAGCTCACTGGCTGGGACTTCCTACGAGCAGTACTTC. This translates into CASSLAGTSYEQYF.

The rearrangement links TRBV7-8 to TRBJ2-5; 10 nucleotides agree with TRBD2. The CDR3 loop spans 19 amino acids. V gave up 8 bases and J gave up 5 bases; unmatched junction bases: 23. CDR1 is SGHVS and CDR2 is FQNEAQ in the germline V gene. The CDR3 here is CASCGDVGVLAGVWETQYF. In DNA form, the CDR3 reads TGTGCCAGCTGTGGAGACGTAGGGGTTCTAGCGGGAGTCTGGGAGACCCAGTACTTC.

J is TRBJ2-1 and V is TRBV11-2, with 8 bases that match TRBD2. V shed 4 bases, J shed 5 bases, and the junction held 10 bases outside the gene matches. Germline V gene sequence: CDR1 SGHAT, CDR2 FQNNGV. The CDR3 has 16 residues. CDR3 sequence: CASSSTAGELDNEQFF. In DNA, the CDR3 is TGTGCCAGCAGCTCTACAGCGGGAGAGTTGGACAATGAGCAGTTCTTC.

On this clone: One end of the junction varies from germline; a read error may be responsible. The rearrangement links TRBV6-1 to TRBJ2-1; D is unresolved. Germline CDR1 reads MNHNS; CDR2 reads SASEGT. The CDR3 spans 14 residues. CDR3 coding DNA: TGTGCCAGCTGTGATTGGGCAGATTACAATGAGCAGTTCTTC. Translating gives CASCDWADYNEQFF.

The V and J genes are TRBV18 and TRBJ2-7, with D perhaps given as TRBD1 or TRBD2 (5 bases each). The germline V and J ends were trimmed by 4 bases and 4 bases, with 20 bases remaining between them. The V gene's germline CDR1 is KGHSH and CDR2 LQKENI. The CDR3 is 16 amino acids. The CDR3 DNA follows: TGTGCCAGCTCACAAAGCCAGGGACCGGGCACATACGAGCAGTACTTC. This gives the protein CASSQSQGPGTYEQYF.

The chain joins TRBV2 to TRBJ1-3; no reliable D call. Trimming took off 2 bases at V and 4 bases at J, with 21 bases between the two ends. Germline loops: CDR1 SNHLY, CDR2 FYNNEI. The CDR3 has 18 amino acids. The chain's CDR3 is CASSEYPNWEGSGNTIYF. CDR3 nucleotides: TGTGCCAGCAGTGAATATCCCAACTGGGAGGGCTCCGGAAACACCATATATTTT.

The chain carries TRBV18 and TRBJ2-1; D remains ambiguous. Germline values: CDR1 KGHSH, CDR2 LQKENI. V shed 2 bases and J shed 5 bases, with 7 bases lying between them. CDR3 length: 13 residues. This CDR3 is CASSPNQNNEQFF. CDR3 nucleotides: TGTGCCAGCTCACCAAACCAAAACAATGAGCAGTTCTTC.

The rearrangement links TRBV11-2 to TRBJ2-7, with TRBD2 identical over 7 bases. Trimming at V came to 1 base and at J to 5 bases, leaving 5 bases not matched to a gene. CDR3 size: 14 residues. The germline V gene has CDR1 SGHAT and CDR2 FQNNGV. The CDR3 sequence is CASSLVVGGNEQYF. In nucleotides, the CDR3 is TGTGCCAGCAGCTTAGTCGTGGGAGGGAACGAGCAGTACTTC.

This clone was recorded a few times. This rearrangement joins TRBV15 to TRBJ1-4; D uncertain. Trimming pared 4 bases from V and 2 bases from J, leaving 8 bases between. The CDR3 loop spans 14 amino acids. Germline V gene sequence: CDR1 LNHNV, CDR2 YYDKDF (reference sequence). The CDR3 region is CATSKGRTNEKLFF. Here the CDR3 DNA reads TGTGCCACCAGCAAAGGACGGACTAATGAAAAACTGTTTTTT.

V and J are TRBV9 and TRBJ2-1; 7 bases map to TRBD1. V lost 2 bases and J lost 3; bases outside the gene matches: 14. The CDR3 is 18 residues long. Germline V CDR1 and CDR2: SGDLS, YYNGEE. The CDR3 sequence: CASSVHGNRDSRYNEQFF. The CDR3 DNA sequence: TGTGCCAGCAGCGTTCACGGAAACCGGGACAGTCGCTACAATGAGCAGTTCTTC.

This clone was observed at least ten times. J is TRBJ2-7 and V is TRBV9; D is ambiguous. Germline V CDR1 and CDR2: SGDLS, YYNGEE. This CDR3 region has 12 residues. V was clipped by 4 bases and J by 3 bases, with 8 bases between them. The CDR3 here is CASSQNNYEQYF. The DNA of the CDR3 is TGTGCCAGCAGCCAGAATAACTACGAGCAGTACTTC.

V and J are TRBV28 and TRBJ2-3, with D possibly being TRBD1 or TRBD2 (6 bases each). The CDR3 contains 17 residues. The V gene lost 3 bases and the J gene lost 0 bases, with 16 bases spanning the gap. Germline V CDR1 and CDR2: MDHEN, SYDVKM. Here the CDR3 reads CASSFFRGLASTDTQYF. The CDR3 DNA reads TGTGCCAGCAGTTTCTTTCGGGGGCTTGCTAGCACAGATACGCAGTATTTT.

This clone showed up many times. The chain recombines TRBV28 with TRBJ2-1; D remains ambiguous. CDR3 length equals 14 residues. The germline gives CDR1 MDHEN, CDR2 SYDVKM. Trimming left V 6 bases short and J 3 bases short, with 12 bases between. CDR3 sequence: CASRGRLSYNEQFF. CDR3 DNA sequence: TGTGCCAGCAGGGGTCGACTCAGCTACAATGAGCAGTTCTTC. Using reference TRBV28 and TRBJ2-1 for the parts outside the CDR3, the full variable domain is DVKVTQSSRYLVKRTGEKVFLECVQDMDHENMFWYRQDPGLGLRLIYFSYDVKMKEKGDIPEGYSVSREKKERFSLILESASTNQTSMYLCASRGRLSYNEQFFGPGTRLTVL.

This chain joins TRBV14 and TRBJ2-1; 10 nucleotides match TRBD2. The CDR3 loop spans 17 amino acids. Germline V gives CDR1 SGHDN, CDR2 FVKESK. V dropped 5 bases and J dropped 7; count of bases not matched to a gene: 14. The CDR3 sequence: CASSFEDLAGGGNEQFF. In nucleotides, the CDR3 is TGTGCCAGCAGCTTCGAAGACTTAGCGGGAGGTGGGAATGAGCAGTTCTTC.